This TCR beta chain is drawn from a study of Ad26.COV2.S vaccination and SARS-CoV-2 variants. Libraries were prepared by immunoSEQ multiplex PCR; TCRdb keeps only in-frame clonotypes and omits some of them. The table includes roughly 680,000 clones, more than 80% detected once. The treatment: around 19 received Ad26.COV2.S at low or high dose, single or two shots; 5 received placebo; per-sample allocation not given. Sampling took place 63 days after the first vaccine or placebo injection. This CDR3 comprises 14 residues. The V end lost 4 bases, the J end lost 6 bases, and 14 bases lay between the germline ends. Per the germline V gene, CDR1 is SGHDT and CDR2 is YYEEEE.

Source: peripheral blood, taken in a trial of Ad26.COV2.S vaccine versus placebo. This rearrangement joins TRBV5-6 to TRBJ2-1, with a tentative D call TRBD2 (6 bases). The sequence came from a person between 18 and 60 years old who received the Ad26.COV2.S COVID-19 vaccine or a placebo. CDR3 protein: CASSPSGGTNEQFF. The CDR3 coding sequence is TGTGCCAGCAGCCCTAGTGGGGGGACCAATGAGCAGTTCTTC.